Following are 23 T cell receptor beta chains from one sample sequenced in a study of shared clonotypes between healthy human individuals. Assay used: immunoSEQ multiplex PCR; TCRdb lists only in-frame clones, some missing. The sample carries 2 million to 2.5 million clones, around 95% recorded once. Specimen: naive CD4+ T cells sorted from blood. The subset was: CD45RA+ positively selected. Every receptor here comes from a man aged 18 to 29 in good health.

The rearrangement joins TRBV19 to TRBJ1-5; D is unclear. V was shortened by 0 bases and J by 0 bases, with 6 bases between the two germline ends. The CDR3 is made up of 15 amino acids. Germline CDR1 reads LNHDA; CDR2 reads SQIVND (reference sequence). CDR3 in amino acids: CASSIELNSNQPQHF. The DNA for the CDR3 is TGTGCCAGTAGTATAGAACTGAATAGCAATCAGCCCCAGCATTTT.

The V call is TRBV27, the J call TRBJ2-6, with D possibly TRBD1 on 6 matching bases. The CDR3 spans 18 residues. The V end was cut by 0 bases, the J end by 0 bases, with 12 bases between. Germline lookup yields CDR1 MNHEY and CDR2 SMNVEV (reference sequence). The CDR3 here is CASSLSGTKSSGANVLTF. CDR3 sequence (DNA): TGTGCCAGCAGTTTATCGGGGACAAAGAGCTCTGGGGCCAACGTCCTGACTTTC.

The J gene is TRBJ1-1, the V gene TRBV10-3, with D possibly matching TRBD1 (5 bases). CDR1 is ENHRY and CDR2 is SYGVKD in the germline V gene. Trimming removed 6 bases at V and 2 bases at J, with 10 bases between. The CDR3 extends over 13 amino acids. The CDR3 coding sequence is TGTGCCATCAGCTACGACAGAAACACTGAAGCTTTCTTT. Translated: CAISYDRNTEAFF.

V is TRBV29-1 and J is TRBJ1-2, with TRBD1 as a possible D gene (5 bases). Germline loops: CDR1 SQVTM, CDR2 ANQGSEA. This CDR3 is built from 11 residues. The CDR3 reads CRTGGIDGYTF. CDR3 nucleotide sequence: TGCAGAACAGGAGGGATTGATGGCTACACCTTC.

The CDR3 nucleotides are TGCAGCGCGCCACTCGGGCTCTACGAGCAGTACTTC. The encoded protein is CSAPLGLYEQYF. This chain connects TRBV29-1 to TRBJ2-7; D remains unclear. Trimming removed 7 bases at V and 3 bases at J, with 13 bases between. This CDR3 spans 12 amino acids. Per the germline V gene, CDR1 is SQVTM and CDR2 is ANQGSEA.

This clone was detected only once. The V and J genes are TRBV11-2 and TRBJ2-2; D call uncertain. The length of the CDR3 is 15 residues. The V and J ends lost 2 bases and 1 base respectively, with 8 bases between them. CDR1 is SGHAT and CDR2 is FQNNGV in the germline V gene. The CDR3 DNA reads TGTGCCAGCAGCTTAATCCCGGGGAACACCGGGGAGCTGTTTTTT. It is translated as CASSLIPGNTGELFF.

This chain uses TRBV5-6 with TRBJ1-2; a weak D match, TRBD1 (5 bases). Trimming took 4 bases from V and 2 from J, leaving 9 bases between them. The CDR3 totals 13 residues. Germline V CDR1 and CDR2: SGHDT, YYEEEE. In nucleotides, the CDR3 is TGTGCCAGCAGCACTGGGGGGAACTATGGCTACACCTTC. This gives the protein CASSTGGNYGYTF.

The gene calls are TRBV5-8 and TRBJ1-1, with TRBD1 identical over 7 bases. Germline CDR1 SGHTS, CDR2 YDEGEE. V shed 2 bases, J shed 1 base, and the junction held 5 bases outside the gene matches. The CDR3 runs to 15 residues. The CDR3 DNA is TGTGCCAGCAGCTTCGAGGGACAGAAGAACACTGAAGCTTTCTTT. Translated, it gives CASSFEGQKNTEAFF.

Turning to this clone: Other nucleotide sequences from this sample produce the same CDR3. This chain links TRBV5-6 with TRBJ1-2; TRBD1 is a possible D gene (5 bases). This CDR3 spans 13 amino acids. V shed 4 bases and J shed 4 bases, with 11 bases lying between them. Germline assignment: CDR1 SGHDT and CDR2 YYEEEE. In DNA form, the CDR3 reads TGTGCCAGCAGCCCCGGGGGGGGCTATGGCTACACCTTC. This codes for CASSPGGGYGYTF.

The CDR3 here is CASGLGLGTSGINYNTGELFF. The CDR3 nucleotides are TGTGCTAGTGGTTTGGGGCTTGGGACTAGCGGGATCAACTATAACACCGGGGAGCTGTTTTTT. The chain is built from TRBV12-5 and TRBJ2-2, with 13 bases aligning to TRBD2. The germline V gene encodes CDR1 LGHNT and CDR2 FRNRAP. The CDR3 totals 21 residues. The V gene end was trimmed by 1 base and the J gene end by 2 bases; junction bases not matched to a gene: 13.

The chain carries TRBV28 and TRBJ1-2; 7 bases are a match to TRBD1. Germline V gene data show CDR1 as MDHEN and CDR2 as SYDVKM. The CDR3 is 15 residues long. The ends lost 6 bases at V and 4 bases at J; junction bases unmatched: 11. CDR3 loop: CASRKQGKSGYGYTF. The CDR3 nucleotides are TGTGCCAGCAGGAAACAGGGGAAGTCTGGCTATGGCTACACCTTC.

This chain links TRBV6-1 with TRBJ1-4; the D is unclear. With 6 bases removed from V and 0 bases from J, the gap between germline ends came to 11 bases. CDR1 is MNHNS, CDR2 SASEGT, per germline. The CDR3 totals 15 residues. The CDR3 is CASRTAAATNEKLFF. CDR3 coding DNA: TGTGCCAGCAGAACGGCAGCCGCAACTAATGAAAAACTGTTTTTT.

The chain combines TRBV5-1 with TRBJ2-4, with a weak D call TRBD1 (6 bases). Germline V gives CDR1 SGHRS, CDR2 YFSETQ. The V and J ends lost 0 bases and 5 bases respectively, with 18 bases between them. The CDR3 covers 17 residues. The CDR3 is CASSLASLAGAQNIQYF. The DNA for the CDR3 is TGCGCCAGCAGCTTGGCTTCCCTTGCAGGGGCGCAAAACATTCAGTACTTC.

V usage is TRBV29-1 and J usage is TRBJ1-1, with D unresolved. Per the germline V gene, CDR1 is SQVTM and CDR2 is ANQGSEA. Trimming took 3 bases from V and 5 from J, leaving 10 bases between them. The CDR3 has 12 residues. This chain's CDR3 is CSVERSGTEAFF. CDR3 DNA: TGCAGCGTTGAGAGGAGCGGGACTGAAGCTTTCTTT.

The chain is built from TRBV5-8 and TRBJ2-7; 8 nucleotides align to TRBD2. Germline CDR1 SGHTS, CDR2 YDEGEE. V trimming: 5 bases; J trimming: 3 bases; junction bases outside the gene matches: 10. The CDR3 spans 15 residues. CDR3 in amino acids: CASSSRPGLVYEQYF. As DNA, the CDR3 is TGTGCCAGCAGTTCCCGACCGGGACTAGTCTACGAGCAGTACTTC.

The chain recombines TRBV6-6 with TRBJ1-5; 10 bases fit TRBD1. This CDR3 has 15 residues. With V trimmed by 2 bases and J by 4 bases, 2 bases remained unmatched. Germline V gives CDR1 MNHNY, CDR2 SVGAGI (reference sequence). CDR3 protein: CASSYGTGANQPQHF. The CDR3 DNA reads as TGTGCCAGCAGTTACGGGACAGGGGCAAATCAGCCCCAGCATTTT.

Only a few counts were recorded for this clone. The chain joins TRBV10-3 to TRBJ1-6; 7 bases map to TRBD1. V shed 3 bases, J shed 10 bases, and the junction held 6 bases outside the gene matches. Germline-derived CDR1 and CDR2 are ENHRY and SYGVKD. The CDR3 covers 14 residues. CDR3 bases: TGTGCCATCAGTGACAGGACAGGTGACTCACCCCTCCACTTT. Translation gives CAISDRTGDSPLHF.

As regards this clone: The sample contains more than one DNA sequence encoding this CDR3. The V call is TRBV11-2, the J call TRBJ1-4; D possibly corresponds to TRBD1 (5 bases). V shed 6 bases and J shed 5 bases, with 7 bases lying between them. Per the germline V gene, CDR1 is SGHAT and CDR2 is FQNNGV. This CDR3 comprises 12 residues. CDR3 residues: CASRGGNEKLFF. CDR3 bases: TGTGCCAGCAGGGGGGGGAATGAAAAACTGTTTTTT.

This clone was seen once. V usage is TRBV4-3 and J usage is TRBJ2-3, with D unresolved. The V gene lost 0 bases and the J gene lost 0 bases, with 10 bases spanning the gap. Germline assignment: CDR1 LGHNA and CDR2 YSLEER. The CDR3 loop spans 16 amino acids. In DNA form, the CDR3 reads TGCGCCAGCAGCCAAGACCGGCAAATTAGCACAGATACGCAGTATTTT. Translating it yields CASSQDRQISTDTQYF.

Comments on this clone: The same CDR3 is also encoded by other DNA sequences in this sample. This sequence joins TRBV7-9 and TRBJ2-7; 8 nucleotides agree with TRBD1. J lost 2 bases, V lost 5 bases, and 2 bases had no gene match. Germline CDR1 reads SEHNR; CDR2 reads FQNEAQ (reference sequence). The CDR3 runs to 13 residues. The DNA for the CDR3 is TGTGCCAGCAGCGTGGGACAGGCCTACGAGCAGTACTTC. Amino acids: CASSVGQAYEQYF.

This clone appeared a single time. The identical CDR3 is also encoded by other nucleotide sequences in the sample. The chain has TRBV2 and TRBJ2-3; D uncertain. From germline, CDR1 is SNHLY and CDR2 FYNNEI. The V end lost 6 bases, the J end lost 3 bases, and 4 bases lay between the germline ends. This CDR3 comprises 11 residues. The CDR3 nucleotides read TGTGCCAGCAGCCAAACAGATACGCAGTATTTT. Amino acids: CASSQTDTQYF. The full variable domain, its missing parts supplied by reference TRBV2 and TRBJ2-3, is EPEVTQTPSHQVTQMGQEVILRCVPISNHLYFYWYRQILGQKVEFLVSFYNNEISEKSEIFDDQFSVERPDGSNFTLKIRSTKLEDSAMYFCASSQTDTQYFGPGTRLTVL.

The chain couples TRBV5-1 to TRBJ2-3; TRBD2 matches at 9 bases. Trimming took 4 bases from V and 4 from J; bases not matched to a gene: 1. Germline-derived CDR1 and CDR2 are SGHRS and YFSETQ. The CDR3 runs to 13 residues. CDR3 bases: TGCGCCAGCAGCCGACTAGCGGCAGATACGCAGTATTTT. The encoded protein is CASSRLAADTQYF.

V is TRBV30 and J is TRBJ2-3, with D possibly matching TRBD2 (5 bases). This CDR3 region has 11 residues. V dropped 0 bases and J dropped 11 bases, with 9 bases sitting between them. The V gene's germline CDR1 is GTSNPN and CDR2 SVGIG (reference sequence). CDR3 loop: CAWSVGSVQYF. CDR3 in DNA: TGTGCCTGGAGTGTCGGTAGCGTGCAGTATTTT.